Presented here are 31 T cell receptor beta chains from one specimen sequenced in a study of long-term antiretroviral therapy in people with HIV. The authors ran the immunoSEQ assay, v3.0, at survey level. Assay: immunoSEQ multiplex PCR; the TCRdb copy retains only in-frame clones and omits some. The sample shows about 35,000 clones, 80% to 90% of them seen only once. The input for sequencing was unsorted PBMCs, taken 2.2 years after starting antiretroviral therapy. The receptors originated from a man between 18 and 29 years old with HIV.

The chain links TRBV4-1 to TRBJ1-2; D gene unclear. Trimming shortened V by 0 bases and J by 0 bases, and 5 bases separated the two germline ends. Looked up from germline, CDR1 is MGHRA and CDR2 is YSYEKL. The CDR3 runs 14 residues. The CDR3 DNA reads TGCGCCAGCAGCCAAGACAGAGCTAACTATGGCTACACCTTC. It is translated as CASSQDRANYGYTF.

The chain combines TRBV5-4 with TRBJ2-7, with 7 bases identical to TRBD2. This CDR3 has 13 residues. J lost 7 bases, V lost 2 bases, and 6 bases had no gene match. In germline, CDR1 is SGHNT, CDR2 YYREEE (reference sequence). Here the CDR3 reads CASSFLGGLEQYF. CDR3 DNA: TGTGCCAGCAGCTTCTTGGGGGGGTTGGAGCAGTACTTC.

This chain joins TRBV9 and TRBJ2-7, with D possibly being TRBD2 (5 bases). Germline V CDR1 and CDR2: SGDLS, YYNGEE. The CDR3 length is 13 residues. Trimming took off 2 bases at V and 2 bases at J, with 8 bases between the two ends. The chain's CDR3 is CASSVEAAYEQYF. CDR3 in DNA: TGTGCCAGCAGCGTGGAAGCGGCCTACGAGCAGTACTTC.

The sample holds one count of this clone. This rearrangement joins TRBV6-5 to TRBJ2-5, with D perhaps TRBD1 (6 bases). The CDR3 spans 15 residues. Germline V gene data show CDR1 as MNHEY and CDR2 as SVGAGI. The V and J ends lost 2 bases and 5 bases respectively, with 15 bases between them. The chain's CDR3 is CASSYLLQGRETQYF. As DNA, the CDR3 is TGTGCCAGCAGTTACCTTCTACAGGGCAGGGAGACCCAGTACTTC.

The V call is TRBV11-2, the J call TRBJ2-7, with D hard to call. The ends were cut back, 3 bases at V and 6 bases at J, with 6 bases in the middle. CDR1 and CDR2 (germline): SGHAT, FQNNGV. The CDR3 contains 11 residues. The chain's CDR3 is CASSFGSEQYF. CDR3 sequence (DNA): TGTGCCAGCAGCTTTGGTAGCGAGCAGTACTTC.

This chain joins TRBV6-1 and TRBJ1-1, with unresolved D. Trimming pared 1 base from V and 3 bases from J, leaving 6 bases between. This CDR3 is built from 13 residues. Germline V gives CDR1 MNHNS, CDR2 SASEGT. In DNA, the CDR3 is TGTGCCAGCAGTGAAGGTGCCCACACTGAAGCTTTCTTT. Translated: CASSEGAHTEAFF.

The chain recombines TRBV4-3 with TRBJ2-1; 7 bases fit TRBD2. Trimming removed 0 bases from V and 8 bases from J; junction bases left unmatched: 13. Germline V gives CDR1 LGHNA, CDR2 YSLEER. This CDR3 contains 17 residues. The CDR3 sequence: CASSQDTVGLGADEQFF. The DNA for the CDR3 is TGCGCCAGCAGCCAAGATACAGTAGGACTAGGCGCGGATGAGCAGTTCTTC.

The chain employs TRBV29-1 and TRBJ2-4; D is unclear. CDR3 length: 13 amino acids. V gave up 7 bases and J gave up 0 bases, with 10 bases separating them. CDR1 and CDR2 from the germline V gene are SQVTM and ANQGSEA. The CDR3 sequence is CSAAPVAKNIQYF. The CDR3, as DNA: TGCAGCGCCGCCCCCGTAGCCAAAAACATTCAGTACTTC.

Concerning this clone itself: One end of the junction fails to match germline, which may point to a read error. This sequence joins TRBV6-5 and TRBJ2-6; possibly TRBD1 for D (5 bases). Germline loops: CDR1 MNHEY, CDR2 SVGAGI. The CDR3 is 13 residues long. The CDR3 coding sequence is TGTGCCAGCGGGTACTCTGGGGCCAACGCCCTGACTTTC. It is translated as CASGYSGANALTF.

The chain has TRBV6-1 and TRBJ2-6, with D maybe TRBD1 (6 bases). CDR1 is MNHNS and CDR2 is SASEGT in the germline V gene. Trimming cost V 3 bases and J 0 bases, with 6 bases left between them. The CDR3 loop spans 15 amino acids. The CDR3 spells CASSEDSSGANVLTF. CDR3 DNA sequence: TGTGCCAGCAGTGAGGACAGCTCTGGGGCCAACGTCCTGACTTTC.

The chain is built from TRBV6-6 and TRBJ2-3; TRBD1 is a possible D gene (7 bases). Germline V gives CDR1 MNHNY, CDR2 SVGAGI (reference sequence). V was trimmed by 1 base and J by 5 bases, leaving 13 bases between them. This CDR3 contains 15 residues. The CDR3: CASSYYQGGRDTQYF. The CDR3 coding sequence is TGTGCCAGCAGTTACTATCAGGGGGGCCGAGATACGCAGTATTTT.

V gene TRBV7-8 combines with J gene TRBJ2-3; 10 bases map to TRBD1. The length of the CDR3 is 15 residues. V dropped 3 bases and J dropped 8; count of bases not matched to a gene: 8. The germline gives CDR1 SGHVS, CDR2 FQNEAQ. The CDR3 nucleotides are TGTGCCAGCAGCTTGGGACAGGGGCTTTTATTTACGCAGTATTTT. It translates to CASSLGQGLLFTQYF. Full variable domain (missing parts from reference TRBV7-8 and TRBJ2-3): GAGVSQSPRYKVAKRGQDVALRCDPISGHVSLFWYQQALGQGPEFLTYFQNEAQLDKSGLPSDRFFAERPEGSVSTLKIQRTQQEDSAVYLCASSLGQGLLFTQYFGPGTRLTVL.

V and J are TRBV4-3 and TRBJ1-4; a possible D gene is TRBD1 (5 bases). The CDR3 is 18 residues long. CDR1 is LGHNA, CDR2 YSLEER, per germline. V lost 1 base, J lost 2 bases, and 17 bases lay in between. The CDR3 bases are TGCGCCAGCAGCCAAGGGGCAGGGACCCAAGCTACTAATGAAAAACTGTTTTTT. The encoded protein is CASSQGAGTQATNEKLFF.

The V and J genes are TRBV18 and TRBJ1-3, with TRBD1 as a possible D gene (5 bases). The V end lost 3 bases, the J end lost 4 bases, and 16 bases lay between the germline ends. The germline V gene encodes CDR1 KGHSH and CDR2 LQKENI. This CDR3 contains 16 residues. The CDR3: CASSPTAHQGGNTIYF. In nucleotides, the CDR3 is TGTGCCAGCTCACCTACGGCGCACCAGGGAGGAAACACCATATATTTT.

V usage is TRBV5-1 and J usage is TRBJ2-7, with no clear D. This CDR3 has 13 residues. Trimming removed 1 base at V and 0 bases at J, with 5 bases between. The germline CDR1 and CDR2 sequences are SGHRS and YFSETQ. CDR3 nucleotide sequence: TGCGCCAGCAGCTTGTATCCCTCCTACGAGCAGTACTTC. It codes for CASSLYPSYEQYF.

The chain joins TRBV5-1 to TRBJ2-7; 10 nucleotides agree with TRBD2. In germline, CDR1 is SGHRS, CDR2 YFSETQ. The CDR3 runs to 15 residues. Trimming removed 0 bases from V and 1 base from J; junction bases left unmatched: 1. The CDR3 reads CASSLDSGRSYEQYF. CDR3 coding DNA: TGCGCCAGCAGCTTGGATAGCGGGAGGTCCTACGAGCAGTACTTC.

The rearrangement joins TRBV6-6 to TRBJ2-7, with D unclear. CDR1 is MNHNY, CDR2 SVGAGI, per germline (reference sequence). The CDR3 runs 11 residues. Between the trimmed V and J ends, which lost 6 bases and 3 bases, there was a span of 6 bases. CDR3 sequence: CASSPYYEQYF. In nucleotides, the CDR3 is TGTGCCAGCAGCCCTTACTACGAGCAGTACTTC.

This clone has just one count. The CDR3 DNA reads TGTGCCAGCAGTTTTGACTCCCCCGTTGTAGAGACCCAGTACTTC. It is translated as CASSFDSPVVETQYF. V usage is TRBV28 and J usage is TRBJ2-5, with no clear D. Germline V lookup: CDR1 MDHEN, CDR2 SYDVKM. With 3 bases removed from V and 4 bases from J, the gap between germline ends came to 15 bases. CDR3 length equals 15 residues. Supplemented by reference TRBV28 and TRBJ2-5, the full variable domain reads DVKVTQSSRYLVKRTGEKVFLECVQDMDHENMFWYRQDPGLGLRLIYFSYDVKMKEKGDIPEGYSVSREKKERFSLILESASTNQTSMYLCASSFDSPVVETQYFGPGTRLLVL.

V is TRBV5-8 and J is TRBJ1-4, with D possibly being TRBD1 (6 bases). The ends were cut back, 7 bases at V and 5 bases at J, with 18 bases in the middle. This CDR3 has 15 amino acids. Germline assignment: CDR1 SGHTS and CDR2 YDEGEE. This CDR3 is CASALGRQVNEKLFF. CDR3 DNA sequence: TGTGCCAGCGCTCTGGGGAGACAGGTGAATGAAAAACTGTTTTTT.

The chain links TRBV28 to TRBJ2-3, with a possible D match to TRBD2 (6 bases). Trimming took 5 bases from V and 11 from J, leaving 14 bases between them. Germline values: CDR1 MDHEN, CDR2 SYDVKM. This CDR3 is built from 12 residues. DNA for the CDR3: TGTGCCAGCAGTCCTCTAGCGCAAAGGCAGTATTTT. Amino acid sequence: CASSPLAQRQYF.

V gene TRBV7-9 combines with J gene TRBJ1-1; no firm D call. V shed 1 base and J shed 4 bases, with 4 bases lying between them. This CDR3 region has 12 residues. Per germline, CDR1 SEHNR and CDR2 FQNEAQ (reference sequence). Written as DNA, the CDR3 is TGTGCCAGCAGCTTAGGGACCACTGAAGCTTTCTTT. This encodes CASSLGTTEAFF.

This chain uses TRBV5-1 with TRBJ1-1; D is unclear. The CDR3 runs 13 residues. Germline loops: CDR1 SGHRS, CDR2 YFSETQ. Between the trimmed V and J ends, which lost 0 bases and 1 base, there was a span of 4 bases. DNA for the CDR3: TGCGCCAGCAGCTTGGAGGGGAACACTGAAGCTTTCTTT. Translating gives CASSLEGNTEAFF.

This sequence joins TRBV30 and TRBJ1-2; D is ambiguous. The CDR3 covers 11 residues. Germline V gene sequence: CDR1 GTSNPN, CDR2 SVGIG (reference sequence). The V end was cut by 2 bases, the J end by 8 bases, with 9 bases between. CDR3 sequence: CAWSPITGYTF. In DNA, the CDR3 is TGTGCCTGGAGTCCCATCACCGGCTACACCTTC.

The chain employs TRBV5-6 and TRBJ1-1; no definite D call. V lost 4 bases and J 1 base, leaving 17 bases between the germline ends. Germline CDR1 SGHDT, CDR2 YYEEEE. CDR3 size: 16 residues. The CDR3 loop reads CASSRGEASWNTEAFF. CDR3 sequence (DNA): TGTGCCAGCAGCCGTGGAGAGGCCTCATGGAACACTGAAGCTTTCTTT.

The chain links TRBV30 to TRBJ1-2; 8 nucleotides agree with TRBD1. CDR1 and CDR2 from the germline V gene are GTSNPN and SVGIG (reference sequence). With 3 bases clipped from V and 1 base from J, the junction kept 1 base outside the gene matches. This CDR3 region has 13 residues. CDR3 nucleotides: TGTGCCTGGAGGGACAGGGTTAACTATGGCTACACCTTC. This codes for CAWRDRVNYGYTF.

This clone was counted only a few times. This chain uses TRBV6-6 with TRBJ2-3; D is unclear. The germline gives CDR1 MNHNY, CDR2 SVGAGI (reference sequence). V was clipped by 7 bases and J by 4 bases, with 15 bases between them. This CDR3 contains 14 residues. The CDR3: CASKPSVSSDTQYF. CDR3 bases: TGTGCCAGCAAGCCCAGTGTTAGCTCAGATACGCAGTATTTT.

Sample share makes this clone medium-sized. The rearrangement links TRBV5-5 to TRBJ2-7; possibly TRBD1 for D (5 bases). The CDR3 is 13 residues long. The germline V gene encodes CDR1 SGHKS and CDR2 YYEKEE (reference sequence). Trimming removed 4 bases at V and 2 bases at J, with 10 bases between. The CDR3 is CASSLDSPYEQYF. The CDR3 region has the DNA TGTGCCAGCAGCCTTGACAGCCCCTACGAGCAGTACTTC.

This chain joins TRBV10-3 and TRBJ1-1; possibly TRBD1 for D (6 bases). Trimming took 4 bases from V and 11 from J, leaving 29 bases between them. The CDR3 is 17 residues long. Germline V gene lookup returns CDR1 ENHRY and CDR2 SYGVKD. In DNA, the CDR3 is TGTGCCATCAGTGCCCGACGGGGACACGCTATTGGTCTGAGGGCTTTCTTT. It codes for CAISARRGHAIGLRAFF.

The rearrangement uses TRBV30 and TRBJ2-3; a possible D gene is TRBD1 (6 bases). The ends were cut back, 2 bases at V and 0 bases at J, with 12 bases in the middle. Germline V lookup: CDR1 GTSNPN, CDR2 SVGIG (reference sequence). This CDR3 region has 15 residues. The CDR3 protein is CAWSPGVASTDTQYF. CDR3 coding DNA: TGTGCCTGGAGTCCAGGGGTAGCTAGCACAGATACGCAGTATTTT.

V and J are TRBV6-5 and TRBJ1-4, with D hard to call. V lost 0 bases and J lost 8, with 7 bases in between. The CDR3 length is 13 residues. From germline, CDR1 is MNHEY and CDR2 SVGAGI. CDR3 region: CASSYSRLEKLFF. In DNA, the CDR3 is TGTGCCAGCAGTTACTCTAGGCTAGAAAAACTGTTTTTT.

The V gene is TRBV30, the J gene TRBJ1-2; D may be TRBD1 (5 bases). Germline CDR1 GTSNPN, CDR2 SVGIG (reference sequence). The CDR3 totals 12 residues. V was shortened by 3 bases and J by 8 bases, with 13 bases between the two germline ends. The CDR3, as DNA: TGTGCCTGGAGGCGAGGGGCCAAAGGCTACACCTTC. The encoded protein is CAWRRGAKGYTF.